A single sample gave rise to the 21 T cell receptor beta chains below, sequenced in a study of technical replicates of blood from a handful of donors. Produced via immunoSEQ multiplex PCR; TCRdb's table is partial and in-frame only. The sample includes 65,000 to 80,000 clones, 85% to 95% of them seen just once. Sequencing used T cells isolated from PBMCs. These receptors all come from a human donor in good health.

The V and J genes are TRBV2 and TRBJ2-2, with a tentative D call TRBD1 (6 bases). The V end lost 4 bases, the J end lost 5 bases, and 17 bases lay between the germline ends. CDR3 size: 16 residues. In germline, CDR1 is SNHLY, CDR2 FYNNEI. The CDR3 bases are TGTGCCAGCAGTGCACCCACAGGGTTGGGTACCGGGGAGCTGTTTTTT. Its translation is CASSAPTGLGTGELFF.

On this clone: The final CDR3 position lacks the conserved phenylalanine or tryptophan, pointing to a likely read error. The limits of the CDR3 on the DNA are not certain, so only TCRdb's listed CDR3 is given. The rearrangement links TRBV21-1 to TRBJ2-7; the D segment call TRBD1 is taken from the table without a DNA check. TRBV21-1 is a known pseudogene. The CDR3 is 9 amino acids in total, end residues counted. The CDR3 region is CASLDRRNI.

The chain uses TRBV18 and TRBJ1-5; D not resolved. Trimming cost V 5 bases and J 1 base, with 12 bases left between them. The CDR3 contains 15 residues. Germline CDR1 and CDR2: KGHSH and LQKENI. This chain's CDR3 is CASSWAISSNQPQHF. CDR3 DNA: TGTGCCAGCTCATGGGCCATATCGAGCAATCAGCCCCAGCATTTT. Together with reference TRBV18 and TRBJ1-5, the CDR3 gives the full variable domain: NAGVMQNPRHLVRRRGQEARLRCSPMKGHSHVYWYRQLPEEGLKFMVYLQKENIIDESGMPKERFSAEFPKEGPSILRIQQVVRGDSAAYFCASSWAISSNQPQHFGDGTRLSIL.

The rearrangement uses TRBV7-2 and TRBJ2-3; 9 positions agree with TRBD2. The CDR3 runs 14 residues. With V trimmed by 3 bases and J by 3 bases, 1 base remained unmatched. The V gene's germline CDR1 is SGHTA and CDR2 FQGNSA. CDR3 loop: CASSLTSGTDTQYF. The CDR3 DNA sequence: TGTGCCAGCAGCTTGACTAGCGGTACAGATACGCAGTATTTT.

The chain joins TRBV27 to TRBJ1-2, with D tentatively TRBD1 (6 bases). The CDR3 sequence is 15 residues long. The germline CDR1 and CDR2 sequences are MNHEY and SMNVEV (reference sequence). V dropped 8 bases and J dropped 4 bases, with 20 bases sitting between them. The DNA of the CDR3 is TGTGCCAGCCGGGGAGCGGGGGGCGAGATCTATGGCTACACCTTC. This translates into CASRGAGGEIYGYTF.

This chain connects TRBV6-1 to TRBJ2-1; the D gene is possibly TRBD2 (6 bases). Germline loops: CDR1 MNHNS, CDR2 SASEGT. V lost 8 bases and J lost 4, with 12 bases in between. CDR3 length: 13 residues. The CDR3 is CASLRDLYNEQFF. The CDR3 nucleotides read TGTGCCAGCCTTCGGGACTTATACAATGAGCAGTTCTTC.

The chain employs TRBV27 and TRBJ2-7; D might be TRBD1 (6 bases). This CDR3 is 14 amino acids long. Germline V lookup: CDR1 MNHEY, CDR2 SMNVEV (reference sequence). Trimming stripped 5 bases from V and 7 bases from J, with 18 bases between. The CDR3 DNA reads TGTGCCAGCAGTAACAGGGTGTCCGCTTGGGAGCAGTACTTC. Its protein product is CASSNRVSAWEQYF.

The rearrangement joins TRBV6-5 to TRBJ2-5, with 7 bases aligning to TRBD1. The J segment lost 5 bases and the V segment lost 6 bases, leaving 6 bases of the junction unmatched. This CDR3 has 13 amino acids. The germline CDR1 and CDR2 sequences are MNHEY and SVGAGI. CDR3 protein: CASRPGGWETQYF. The CDR3 DNA reads as TGTGCCAGCAGGCCAGGGGGTTGGGAGACCCAGTACTTC.

The gene calls are TRBV18 and TRBJ1-2, with D unresolved. The length of the CDR3 is 14 residues. From germline, CDR1 is KGHSH and CDR2 LQKENI. Trimming cost V 3 bases and J 9 bases, with 17 bases left between them. The DNA for the CDR3 is TGTGCCAGCTCACCCGTGCCGGGAACGGAGAGCTACACCTTC. Translated: CASSPVPGTESYTF.

The V gene is TRBV27, the J gene TRBJ1-1; D uncertain. The V gene lost 8 bases and the J gene lost 5 bases, with 15 bases spanning the gap. This CDR3 contains 13 residues. CDR1 is MNHEY and CDR2 is SMNVEV in the germline V gene (reference sequence). The CDR3 here is CASGEGSRTEAFF. The CDR3 DNA follows: TGTGCCAGCGGGGAAGGGAGTAGAACTGAAGCTTTCTTT.

V gene TRBV7-9 combines with J gene TRBJ2-3; D perhaps matches TRBD1 (5 bases). This CDR3 has 14 residues. V was clipped by 0 bases and J by 6 bases, with 10 bases between them. Per the germline V gene, CDR1 is SEHNR and CDR2 is FQNEAQ (reference sequence). The CDR3 loop reads CASSLARVTDTQYF. The CDR3 bases are TGTGCCAGCAGCTTAGCCAGGGTCACCGATACGCAGTATTTT. Looking up the rest from reference TRBV7-9 and TRBJ2-3 gives the full variable domain: DTGVSQNPRHKITKRGQNVTFRCDPISEHNRLYWYRQTLGQGPEFLTYFQNEAQLEKSRLLSDRFSAERPKGSFSTLEIQRTEQGDSAMYLCASSLARVTDTQYFGPGTRLTVL.

Concerning this clone: Mismatch with germline at one junction end may stem from a read error. This chain links TRBV28 with TRBJ2-7; D may be TRBD1 (6 bases). CDR1 and CDR2 from the germline V gene are MDHEN and SYDVKM. The CDR3 sequence is 14 residues long. The CDR3 nucleotides are TGTGCCAGCAGCTATCCCAGGGGTTCCTTCGAGCAGTACTTC. Amino acid sequence: CASSYPRGSFEQYF.

V usage is TRBV25-1 and J usage is TRBJ2-7; 10 bases match TRBD1. Per germline, CDR1 MGHDK and CDR2 SYGVNS. The V gene end was trimmed by 7 bases and the J gene end by 1 base; junction bases not matched to a gene: 16. The CDR3 has 18 amino acids. The CDR3, as DNA: TGTGCCAGCACCCCCGGCTATACCGGGACAGGGGTGTCCTACGAGCAGTACTTC. It codes for CASTPGYTGTGVSYEQYF.

V usage is TRBV5-5 and J usage is TRBJ1-4, with D perhaps matching TRBD1 (5 bases). Trimming shortened V by 5 bases and J by 4 bases, and 15 bases separated the two germline ends. The CDR3 sequence is 15 residues long. The germline V gene has CDR1 SGHKS and CDR2 YYEKEE (reference sequence). CDR3 sequence reads: CASSLFGTFNEKLFF. In nucleotides, the CDR3 is TGTGCCAGCAGTCTATTCGGGACTTTTAATGAAAAACTGTTTTTT.

V is TRBV28 and J is TRBJ2-5, with D unresolved. Germline V gives CDR1 MDHEN, CDR2 SYDVKM. V was cut by 4 bases and J by 7 bases, with 4 bases left in between. CDR3 size: 10 residues. CDR3 coding DNA: TGTGCCAGCAGTTCCTCGACCCAGTACTTC. It specifies CASSSSTQYF.

The gene calls are TRBV6-5 and TRBJ1-1; 9 bases map to TRBD1. The ends lost 6 bases at V and 4 bases at J; junction bases unmatched: 9. Germline V CDR1 and CDR2: MNHEY, SVGAGI. The CDR3 is 15 residues long. In nucleotides, the CDR3 is TGTGCCAGCAGATGGGACAGGGAGAGGGTCACTGAAGCTTTCTTT. It specifies CASRWDRERVTEAFF.

CDR3 region: CASSLVGQTQETQYF. The CDR3 DNA reads TGCGCCAGCAGCTTGGTGGGACAGACACAAGAGACCCAGTACTTC. The chain is built from TRBV5-1 and TRBJ2-5, with TRBD1 matching 7 bases. The CDR3 is 15 amino acids. With V trimmed by 0 bases and J by 2 bases, 4 bases remained unmatched. Germline CDR1 and CDR2: SGHRS and YFSETQ.

The genes are TRBV11-1 and TRBJ1-1; tentatively, D is TRBD1 (5 bases). There are 18 residues in the CDR3. V shed 5 bases and J shed 0 bases, with 22 bases lying between them. Germline CDR1 is SGHAT and CDR2 is FQDESV (reference sequence). The CDR3 region is CASSAFQGGLVMNTEAFF. DNA of the CDR3: TGTGCCAGCAGCGCCTTCCAGGGCGGCTTAGTAATGAACACTGAAGCTTTCTTT.

The genes are TRBV28 and TRBJ1-2, with TRBD1 matching 7 bases. The germline V gene encodes CDR1 MDHEN and CDR2 SYDVKM. This CDR3 is built from 12 residues. The ends lost 6 bases at V and 2 bases at J; junction bases unmatched: 0. The CDR3 DNA is TGTGCCAGCAGGACAGGGAACTATGGCTACACCTTC. Its protein is CASRTGNYGYTF.

The V and J genes are TRBV28 and TRBJ1-4; 9 bases fit TRBD1. The germline V gene has CDR1 MDHEN and CDR2 SYDVKM. The ends lost 10 bases at V and 7 bases at J; junction bases unmatched: 7. The CDR3 is 13 residues long. The DNA for the CDR3 is TGTGCCATACGGGACAGGGCCCCTGAAAAACTGTTTTTT. Amino acid sequence: CAIRDRAPEKLFF.

The chain carries TRBV30 and TRBJ1-4; 8 positions match TRBD1. The germline CDR1 and CDR2 sequences are GTSNPN and SVGIG (reference sequence). The CDR3 extends over 14 amino acids. The V segment lost 5 bases and the J segment 5 bases; nucleotides outside the gene matches: 7. The chain's CDR3 is CAWSSGQGNEKLFF. The CDR3 nucleotides read TGTGCCTGGTCTAGCGGACAGGGAAATGAAAAACTGTTTTTT. Based on the CDR3 plus reference TRBV30 and TRBJ1-4, the full variable domain is SQTIHQWPATLVQPVGSPLSLECTVEGTSNPNLYWYRQAAGRGLQLLFYSVGIGQISSEVPQNLSASRPQDRQFILSSKKLLLSDSGFYLCAWSSGQGNEKLFFGSGTQLSVL.